Described below is a single T cell receptor (beta chain) sequence and its context. With 60 Vbeta and 13 Jbeta primers, the PCR was carried out. Using immunoSEQ multiplex PCR, the repertoire was profiled, and TCRdb retains in-frame clones only, with some absent. The repertoire includes fewer than 200,000 clones, roughly 73% of them detected once, and approximately 1.8% sits in the top ten. This record belongs to a study of cytomegalovirus exposure and HLA in healthy donors. Sequenced: PBMCs. This TCR came from a woman aged 25-40 years in good health and CMV-seronegative.

CDR3 coding DNA: TGCAGCGTTGTGGTGACAGGTGGCTCCTACGAGCAGTACTTC. It translates to CSVVVTGGSYEQYF. V gene TRBV29-1 combines with J gene TRBJ2-7, with D maybe TRBD1 (6 bases). The CDR3 length is 14 residues. V lost 4 bases and J 0 bases, leaving 13 bases between the germline ends. The germline CDR1 and CDR2 sequences are SQVTM and ANQGSEA.